This TCR beta chain comes out of a study of cytomegalovirus exposure and HLA in healthy donors. Study-wide context: There were 300 to 400 genotyped donors. Of these, roughly 82% fell in the genetic ancestry cluster associated with self-reported Caucasian donors.

This clone is a singleton in its sample. The antigen is unknown. Study findings and constraints: Sequences of the TCR beta chain were said to predict the HLA-A and HLA-B alleles of most subjects accurately. Reportedly, cytomegalovirus status was diagnosed with high sensitivity and specificity.

Primers: 60 Vbeta forward and 13 Jbeta reverse. The protocol was immunoSEQ multiplex PCR, while the TCRdb copy is restricted to in-frame clones and leaves out a portion. The table includes some 140,000 clones, roughly 77% detected once. V gave up 8 bases and J gave up 6 bases, with 16 bases separating them. Germline V gives CDR1 LGHNA, CDR2 YSLEER. The CDR3 has 13 residues. The source is a female donor in good health and CMV-seronegative. Sample: PBMCs. The chain uses TRBV4-3 and TRBJ1-2, with D possibly TRBD1 on 6 matching bases. The CDR3 bases are TGCGCCAGCGGAACAGGGAGAGTGGATGGCTACACCTTC. As protein: CASGTGRVDGYTF.